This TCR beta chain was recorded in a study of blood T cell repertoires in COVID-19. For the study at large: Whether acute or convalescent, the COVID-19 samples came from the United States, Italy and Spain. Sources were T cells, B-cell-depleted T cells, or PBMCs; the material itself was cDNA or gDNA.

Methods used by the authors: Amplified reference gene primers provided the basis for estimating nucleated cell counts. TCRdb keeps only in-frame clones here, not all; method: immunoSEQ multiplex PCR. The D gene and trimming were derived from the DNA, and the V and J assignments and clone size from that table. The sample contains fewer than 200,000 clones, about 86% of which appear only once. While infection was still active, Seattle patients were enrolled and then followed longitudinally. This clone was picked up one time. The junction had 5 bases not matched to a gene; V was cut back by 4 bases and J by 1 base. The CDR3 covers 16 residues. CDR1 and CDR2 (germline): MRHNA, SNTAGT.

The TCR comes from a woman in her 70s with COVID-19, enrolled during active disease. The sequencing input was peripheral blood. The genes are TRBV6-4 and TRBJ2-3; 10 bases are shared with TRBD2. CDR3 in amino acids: CASSATGTSGTDTQYF. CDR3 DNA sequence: TGTGCCAGCAGTGCGACCGGGACTAGCGGCACAGATACGCAGTATTTT.